One T cell receptor (beta chain) is described in this entry. Its target is unknown. This sample was included in a study of blood T cells in healthy people across ages. Peripheral blood, roughly 11 milliliters per donor, was collected. The germline V gene has CDR1 DFQATT and CDR2 SNEGSKA (reference sequence). The CDR3 is 15 amino acids. Trimming at V came to 5 bases and at J to 0 bases, leaving 7 bases not matched to a gene. Study-wide results and caveats: A strong correlation was seen between TCR beta diversity and naive T cell percentage. Age brought a roughly linear fall in TCR beta diversity measured per million T cells.

Together with a sample-barcoded 5' primer, a J-beta primer mix was included in a second PCR lasting about 7 to 11 cycles. Tags on each cDNA molecule came from a template-switch adaptor with 12 random nucleotides. MiXCR was run by TCRdb on the 5' RACE reads, yielding one entry per CDR3 protein. The table records 1.5 million to 2 million distinct CDR3 sequences, about 32% of them present only once. The gene calls are TRBV20-1 and TRBJ2-1, with 7 positions matching TRBD2. Sequencing was done on a sample of blood. The sequence derives from a woman in her twenties or thirties in good health. This chain's CDR3 is CSAPHGGSSYNEQFF. Written as DNA, the CDR3 is TGCAGTGCTCCCCATGGCGGGAGCTCCTACAATGAGCAGTTCTTC.